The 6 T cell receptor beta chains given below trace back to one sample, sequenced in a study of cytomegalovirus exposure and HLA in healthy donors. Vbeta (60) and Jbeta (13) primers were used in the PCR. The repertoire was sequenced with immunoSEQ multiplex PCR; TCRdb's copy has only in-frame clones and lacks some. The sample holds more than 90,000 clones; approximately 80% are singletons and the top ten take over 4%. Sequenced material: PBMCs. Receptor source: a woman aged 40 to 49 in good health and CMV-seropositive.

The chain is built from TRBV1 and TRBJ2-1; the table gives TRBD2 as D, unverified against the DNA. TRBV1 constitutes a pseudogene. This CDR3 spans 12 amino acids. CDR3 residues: CTSSQAREEQFF. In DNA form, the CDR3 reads TGCACCAGCAGCCAGGCTCGGGAGGAGCAGTTCTTC.

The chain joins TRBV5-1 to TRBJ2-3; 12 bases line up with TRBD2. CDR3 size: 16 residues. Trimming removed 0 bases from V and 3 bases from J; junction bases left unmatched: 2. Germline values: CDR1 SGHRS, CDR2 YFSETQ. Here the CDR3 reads CASSLGLAGDTDTQYF. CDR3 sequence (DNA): TGCGCCAGCAGCTTGGGACTAGCGGGAGATACAGATACGCAGTATTTT.

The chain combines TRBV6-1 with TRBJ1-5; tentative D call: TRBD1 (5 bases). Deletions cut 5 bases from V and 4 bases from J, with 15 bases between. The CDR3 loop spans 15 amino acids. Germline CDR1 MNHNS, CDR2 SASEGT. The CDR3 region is CASSPRQSLNQPQHF. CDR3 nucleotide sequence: TGTGCCAGCAGTCCTAGACAGAGCCTGAATCAGCCCCAGCATTTT.

Here the CDR3 reads CASTNRAGLPGANVLTF. In DNA, the CDR3 is TGTGCCAGCACTAATAGAGCAGGGCTCCCCGGGGCCAACGTCCTGACTTTC. The J gene is TRBJ2-6, the V gene TRBV25-1, with D perhaps TRBD1 (5 bases). The V end lost 7 bases, the J end lost 4 bases, and 20 bases lay between the germline ends. Per the germline V gene, CDR1 is MGHDK and CDR2 is SYGVNS. This CDR3 contains 17 residues.

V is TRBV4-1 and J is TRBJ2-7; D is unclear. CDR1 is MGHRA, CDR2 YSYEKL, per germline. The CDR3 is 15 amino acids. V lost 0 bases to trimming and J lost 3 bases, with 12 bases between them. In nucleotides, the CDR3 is TGCGCCAGCAGCCAAGATATGTCCAACTTCTACGAGCAGTACTTC. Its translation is CASSQDMSNFYEQYF.

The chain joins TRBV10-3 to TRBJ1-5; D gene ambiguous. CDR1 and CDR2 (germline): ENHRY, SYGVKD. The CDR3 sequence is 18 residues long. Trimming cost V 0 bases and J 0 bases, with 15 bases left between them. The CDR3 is CAISESISPGVSNQPQHF. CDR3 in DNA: TGTGCCATCAGTGAGTCGATCTCCCCGGGAGTTAGCAATCAGCCCCAGCATTTT.